Below, 19 T cell receptor beta chains from the same sample are listed, as sequenced in a study of blood T cell repertoires in COVID-19. Some clones are missing from TCRdb's copy, which holds only in-frame ones; the method was immunoSEQ multiplex PCR. The sample carries roughly 150,000 clones, more than 75% recorded once. The sample was peripheral blood. These receptors came from a man aged 55 to 70 with active or convalescent COVID-19.

This rearrangement joins TRBV19 to TRBJ2-6, with TRBD1 as a possible D gene (6 bases). This CDR3 spans 15 amino acids. CDR1 is LNHDA, CDR2 SQIVND, per germline (reference sequence). Trimming took off 1 base at V and 4 bases at J, with 8 bases between the two ends. This chain's CDR3 is CASSIGGPGANVLTF. Here the CDR3 DNA reads TGTGCCAGTAGTATAGGGGGGCCAGGGGCCAACGTCCTGACTTTC.

This rearrangement joins TRBV5-1 to TRBJ2-7, with a possible D match to TRBD1 (5 bases). The germline CDR1 and CDR2 sequences are SGHRS and YFSETQ. The CDR3 sequence is 13 residues long. Trimming stripped 4 bases from V and 3 bases from J, with 11 bases between. CDR3 in amino acids: CASSKTAIYEQYF. The CDR3 DNA sequence: TGCGCCAGCAGCAAGACAGCCATCTACGAGCAGTACTTC. Based on the CDR3 plus reference TRBV5-1 and TRBJ2-7, the full variable domain is KAGVTQTPRYLIKTRGQQVTLSCSPISGHRSVSWYQQTPGQGLQFLFEYFSETQRNKGNFPGRFSGRQFSNSRSEMNVSTLELGDSALYLCASSKTAIYEQYFGPGTRLTVT.

The chain recombines TRBV7-2 with TRBJ2-2; 11 bases fit TRBD2. Losses at the gene ends were 5 bases for V and 4 bases for J; bases not matched to a gene: 6. CDR3 length equals 16 residues. Germline lookup yields CDR1 SGHTA and CDR2 FQGNSA. The CDR3 DNA follows: TGTGCCAGCAGCCGTCTAGCGGGGGGCGGCACCGGGGAGCTGTTTTTT. Translating it yields CASSRLAGGGTGELFF.

The chain carries TRBV21-1 and TRBJ2-7; whether TRBD1, the table's D call, matches the DNA was not checked. TRBV21-1 is described as a pseudogene. The CDR3 is 16 amino acids. CDR3 sequence: CASSNLSGTVQYEQYF. DNA of the CDR3: TGTGCCAGCAGCAATCTATCGGGGACAGTACAATACGAGCAGTACTTC.

The chain links TRBV6-5 to TRBJ2-5; D is possibly TRBD1 (6 bases). The CDR3 runs to 13 residues. The V gene lost 7 bases and the J gene lost 5 bases, with 14 bases spanning the gap. Germline V gives CDR1 MNHEY, CDR2 SVGAGI. CDR3 in amino acids: CASTPRQGETQYF. The CDR3 DNA sequence: TGTGCCAGCACCCCCCGGCAGGGGGAGACCCAGTACTTC.

The chain joins TRBV24-1 to TRBJ2-3, with TRBD1 matching 7 bases. Germline CDR1 reads KGHDR; CDR2 reads SFDVKD. After removal of 1 base from V and 0 bases from J, the junction contained 6 bases not matched to a gene. CDR3 length: 17 residues. The CDR3 loop reads CATSDLGTDSSTDTQYF. The CDR3 region has the DNA TGTGCCACCAGTGATTTAGGGACAGATTCTAGCACAGATACGCAGTATTTT.

In its sample, this clone was seen a few times. This chain uses TRBV10-1 with TRBJ1-1; 9 nucleotides align to TRBD1. The CDR3 runs 13 residues. Unmatched junction bases numbered 1, after V lost 4 bases and J lost 4 bases. Germline loops: CDR1 WNHNN, CDR2 SYGVQD (reference sequence). The DNA of the CDR3 is TGCGCCAGCAGTGGGGGACAGGGCACTGAAGCTTTCTTT. The encoded protein is CASSGGQGTEAFF.

In nucleotides, the CDR3 is TGCGCCAGCAGCTTGCCCCTAGCGGGGGAGTACAATGAGCAGTTCTTC. Translation gives CASSLPLAGEYNEQFF. The chain uses TRBV5-1 and TRBJ2-1, with 10 bases lining up with TRBD2. With V trimmed by 1 base and J by 4 bases, 5 bases remained unmatched. This CDR3 has 16 residues. Looked up from germline, CDR1 is SGHRS and CDR2 is YFSETQ.

The rearrangement uses TRBV30 and TRBJ1-2, with D possibly being TRBD1 (5 bases). V lost 0 bases, J lost 4 bases, and 12 bases lay in between. The CDR3 totals 14 residues. Looked up from germline, CDR1 is GTSNPN and CDR2 is SVGIG (reference sequence). Written as DNA, the CDR3 is TGTGCCTGGAGTGTGCCGGGGGGAAGCTATGGCTACACCTTC. Protein: CAWSVPGGSYGYTF.

The V and J genes are TRBV2 and TRBJ2-6; D unclear. The CDR3 is made up of 16 amino acids. CDR1 SNHLY and CDR2 FYNNEI come from the germline V gene. Between the trimmed V and J ends, which lost 1 base and 0 bases, there was a span of 7 bases. The CDR3 DNA reads TGTGCCAGCAGTGAAGGCGGTCCCTCTGGGGCCAACGTCCTGACTTTC. Translating it yields CASSEGGPSGANVLTF.

V is TRBV5-1 and J is TRBJ1-4, with 10 positions matching TRBD1. V lost 8 bases to trimming and J lost 3 bases; unmatched junction nucleotides: 10. The germline gives CDR1 SGHRS, CDR2 YFSETQ. This CDR3 is built from 16 residues. DNA for the CDR3: TGCGCCAGTGGGAGGGGACAGGGGTCTTCTAATGAAAAACTGTTTTTT. Amino acid sequence: CASGRGQGSSNEKLFF.

The rearrangement links TRBV9 to TRBJ1-5; D call uncertain. Germline V gene sequence: CDR1 SGDLS, CDR2 YYNGEE. The CDR3 length is 13 residues. V was shortened by 4 bases and J by 3 bases, with 8 bases between the two germline ends. The CDR3: CASSSDHNQPQHF. The CDR3 nucleotides are TGTGCCAGCAGCAGCGACCACAATCAGCCCCAGCATTTT.

The genes are TRBV19 and TRBJ1-2; D might be TRBD1 (5 bases). This CDR3 contains 13 residues. V was trimmed by 0 bases and J by 4 bases, leaving 6 bases between them. Per germline, CDR1 LNHDA and CDR2 SQIVND (reference sequence). CDR3 DNA: TGTGCCAGTAGTATAGAACAGGCCTATGGCTACACCTTC. This codes for CASSIEQAYGYTF.

The J gene is TRBJ2-7, the V gene TRBV4-2; TRBD2 matches 7 bases. This CDR3 contains 17 residues. In germline, CDR1 is LGHNA, CDR2 YNFKEQ. V lost 0 bases and J lost 4; bases outside the gene matches: 12. Here the CDR3 reads CASSQDDGGGPWYEQYF. The CDR3 coding sequence is TGTGCCAGCAGCCAAGACGACGGGGGAGGGCCCTGGTACGAGCAGTACTTC.

This clone was recorded only once. The V and J genes are TRBV6-5 and TRBJ1-6; D perhaps matches TRBD1 (6 bases). The CDR3 has 13 residues. Per germline, CDR1 MNHEY and CDR2 SVGAGI. The V and J ends lost 7 bases and 5 bases respectively, with 9 bases between them. In nucleotides, the CDR3 is TGTGCCAGCAAAAGGGGGAATAATTCACCCCTCCACTTT. Translation: CASKRGNNSPLHF.

This clone has only one observation. V usage is TRBV29-1 and J usage is TRBJ1-2, with D unresolved. V lost 7 bases to trimming and J lost 1 base, with 7 bases between them. The CDR3 runs 11 residues. Germline CDR1 is SQVTM and CDR2 is ANQGSEA. This CDR3 reads CSGHNNYGYTF. The CDR3 DNA is TGCAGCGGACACAATAACTATGGCTACACCTTC.

J is TRBJ1-6 and V is TRBV2; no clear D gene. The V end lost 6 bases, the J end lost 9 bases, and 6 bases lay between the germline ends. CDR3 size: 11 residues. Looked up from germline, CDR1 is SNHLY and CDR2 is FYNNEI. CDR3 amino acids: CASSLSSPLHF. Here the CDR3 DNA reads TGTGCCAGCAGCCTGAGTTCACCCCTCCACTTT.

The V gene is TRBV14, the J gene TRBJ1-1; D is possibly TRBD1 (6 bases). Germline V gene sequence: CDR1 SGHDN, CDR2 FVKESK. V was trimmed by 3 bases and J by 5 bases, leaving 16 bases between them. This CDR3 region has 15 residues. The CDR3 DNA sequence: TGTGCCAGCAGCCACCTCCAGGGGATTTTAACTGAAGCTTTCTTT. It yields the protein CASSHLQGILTEAFF.

The chain carries TRBV7-6 and TRBJ1-3; 8 bases are shared with TRBD1. This CDR3 is 15 amino acids long. The germline V gene has CDR1 SGHVS and CDR2 FNYEAQ. The V and J ends lost 3 bases and 4 bases, in that order; junction bases with no gene match: 5. The CDR3 loop reads CASSFGQGGGNTIYF. The CDR3 DNA reads as TGTGCCAGCAGCTTCGGACAGGGCGGCGGAAACACCATATATTTT.